One sample yielded the 18 T cell receptor beta chains listed below, sequenced in a study. TCRdb reprocessed the RT-PCR reads with MiXCR, giving one entry per CDR3 protein. Found here are 650,000 to 800,000 distinct CDR3 sequences, about 14% of them singletons; the top ten hold 3% to 4.5%. The sequenced material came from memory CD4+ T cells from blood. The receptor set was obtained from a female donor in good health, serving as a healthy control.

With regard to this clonotype: A much larger clone differs from this one at a single base, so this may be a read error. The V and J genes are TRBV5-4 and TRBJ2-1; D may correspond to TRBD1 or TRBD2 (5 bases each). Germline CDR1 is SGHNT and CDR2 is YYREEE (reference sequence). V was cut by 4 bases and J by 5 bases, with 10 bases left in between. This CDR3 contains 13 residues. The CDR3 sequence: CASSARDDNEQFF. For the CDR3, the DNA is TGTGCCAGCAGCGCCCGGGACGACAATGAGCAGTTCTTC.

This clonotype was seen many times. The gene calls are TRBV12-3 or TRBV12-4 and TRBJ1-5; 10 positions agree with TRBD1. CDR3 size: 16 residues. V dropped 5 bases and J dropped 2; count of bases not matched to a gene: 6. The CDR3 sequence is CASSATGGDRNQPQHF. The CDR3 DNA sequence: TGTGCCAGCAGTGCGACAGGGGGCGATCGCAATCAGCCCCAGCATTTT.

This chain joins TRBV18 and TRBJ1-2; D is unresolved. This CDR3 is built from 13 residues. V was cut by 3 bases and J by 0 bases, with 5 bases left in between. CDR1 KGHSH and CDR2 LQKENI come from the germline V gene. CDR3: CASSPDANYGYTF. For the CDR3, the DNA is TGTGCCAGCTCACCGGACGCTAACTATGGCTACACCTTC.

This clonotype was recorded once. A much larger clone lies a single base off, so this may be a read error. J is TRBJ2-1 and V is TRBV15; 7 nucleotides agree with TRBD1. Germline CDR1 is LNHNV and CDR2 is YYDKDF (reference sequence). Losses at the gene ends were 3 bases for V and 10 bases for J; bases not matched to a gene: 6. This CDR3 has 13 amino acids. CDR3 nucleotide sequence: TGTGCCACCAGCAGGGACAGGAGGCAGGAGCAGTTCTTC. Translated, it gives CATSRDRRQEQFF.

Notes on this clonotype: One base away lies a much larger clone, so this may be a sequencing read error. The chain recombines TRBV10-3 with TRBJ2-7; D is perhaps TRBD2 (6 bases). Germline loops: CDR1 ENHRY, CDR2 SYGVKD. With 5 bases removed from V and 4 bases from J, the gap between germline ends came to 21 bases. The CDR3 is 16 amino acids. DNA for the CDR3: TGTGCCATCAGTTACGCGGGGCGACTAGGTGGTTACGAGCAGTACTTC. Encoded protein: CAISYAGRLGGYEQYF.

This rearrangement joins TRBV7-8 to TRBJ2-1; 9 bases are a match to TRBD1. Trimming took 5 bases from V and 9 from J; bases not matched to a gene: 14. This CDR3 contains 16 residues. CDR1 is SGHVS, CDR2 FQNEAQ, per germline. The CDR3 DNA is TGTGCCAGCAGCACCCTAGTGGGGACAGGGTCGGTTGAGCAGTTCTTC. Translation gives CASSTLVGTGSVEQFF.

The chain joins TRBV4-1 to TRBJ1-4; TRBD1 matches at 8 bases. V lost 0 bases and J lost 8; bases outside the gene matches: 5. Germline V gives CDR1 MGHRA, CDR2 YSYEKL. The CDR3 is made up of 15 amino acids. The CDR3 DNA is TGCGCCAGCAGCCAAGAGGGGACAGGAAGCGAAAAACTGTTTTTT. Translated, it gives CASSQEGTGSEKLFF.

The chain's CDR3 is CASSLAGLAGGGDTQYF. The CDR3 coding sequence is TGTGCCAGCAGCTTAGCGGGACTAGCGGGGGGAGGAGATACGCAGTATTTT. The chain employs TRBV7-2 and TRBJ2-3; 15 bases are shared with TRBD2. Trimming removed 0 bases from V and 5 bases from J; junction bases left unmatched: 3. The CDR3 has 17 residues. Germline V gives CDR1 SGHTA, CDR2 FQGNSA.

The chain combines TRBV28 with TRBJ1-2; D remains unclear. Germline V gives CDR1 MDHEN, CDR2 SYDVKM. The ends were cut back, 8 bases at V and 8 bases at J, with 12 bases in the middle. The CDR3 covers 11 residues. The CDR3 sequence: CASGNSLGYTF. The CDR3 DNA reads TGTGCCAGCGGCAATTCTTTGGGCTACACCTTC.

This clonotype was observed many times. Here the CDR3 DNA reads TGTGCCATCAGTGAGTCGTTCGGGGAAGATACGCAGTATTTT. This gives the protein CAISESFGEDTQYF. The V call is TRBV10-3, the J call TRBJ2-3, with D tentatively TRBD2 (5 bases). Looked up from germline, CDR1 is ENHRY and CDR2 is SYGVKD. V shed 0 bases and J shed 5 bases, with 9 bases lying between them. The CDR3 covers 14 residues.

This clonotype has at least ten counts. The genes are TRBV5-5 and TRBJ1-3, with 7 positions matching TRBD1. Germline V gene sequence: CDR1 SGHKS, CDR2 YYEKEE (reference sequence). CDR3 length equals 15 residues. Trimming removed 3 bases from V and 5 bases from J; junction bases left unmatched: 8. This chain's CDR3 is CASSYSRDSRNTIYF. The CDR3 nucleotides are TGTGCCAGCAGCTATAGCCGGGACAGCCGAAACACCATATATTTT.

The V gene is TRBV5-1, the J gene TRBJ2-1; 10 bases fit TRBD2. The CDR3 runs 16 residues. The ends lost 4 bases at V and 2 bases at J; junction bases unmatched: 6. Per germline, CDR1 SGHRS and CDR2 YFSETQ. In DNA form, the CDR3 reads TGCGCCAGCAGCCCCTCTAGCGGGAGCCCCTACAATGAGCAGTTCTTC. It encodes CASSPSSGSPYNEQFF.

This clonotype was seen a few times. The rearrangement joins TRBV20-1 to TRBJ2-7; D is unclear. The CDR3 consists of 12 residues. Germline V CDR1 and CDR2: DFQATT, SNEGSKA (reference sequence). Trimming pared 7 bases from V and 9 bases from J, leaving 19 bases between. The CDR3: CSVPLGLSGQYF. CDR3 nucleotides: TGCAGTGTCCCCCTAGGCCTATCTGGGCAGTACTTC.

This clonotype appeared many times. A read error may explain this, as a much larger clone is one base away. The rearrangement uses TRBV7-9 and TRBJ1-2; D possibly corresponds to TRBD1 (6 bases). The CDR3 is 13 amino acids. Germline assignment: CDR1 SEHNR and CDR2 FQNEAQ (reference sequence). Trimming pared 1 base from V and 4 bases from J, leaving 7 bases between. The chain's CDR3 is CASSLVDSYGYTF. In nucleotides, the CDR3 is TGTGCCAGCAGCTTAGTGGACAGCTATGGCTACACCTTC.

This clonotype was detected many times. V and J are TRBV29-1 and TRBJ2-1; TRBD2 aligns across 8 bases. The CDR3 spans 15 residues. The V and J ends lost 3 bases and 6 bases, in that order; junction bases with no gene match: 10. Looked up from germline, CDR1 is SQVTM and CDR2 is ANQGSEA. The CDR3 sequence: CSVDNSGIGLNEQFF. The CDR3 DNA reads TGCAGCGTTGATAATAGCGGGATAGGTCTCAATGAGCAGTTCTTC.

This clonotype was seen at least ten times. J is TRBJ2-3 and V is TRBV7-3; maybe TRBD1 (6 bases). Per the germline V gene, CDR1 is SGHTA and CDR2 is FQGTGA. The CDR3 extends over 17 amino acids. V lost 1 base and J 4 bases, leaving 18 bases between the germline ends. CDR3 in amino acids: CASSLNPLGAGADTQYF. The CDR3 nucleotides read TGTGCCAGCAGCTTAAACCCCTTGGGGGCCGGGGCAGATACGCAGTATTTT. The full variable domain, completed using reference TRBV7-3 and TRBJ2-3, is GAGVSQTPSNKVTEKGKYVELRCDPISGHTALYWYRQSLGQGPEFLIYFQGTGAADDSGLPNDRFFAVRPEGSVSTLKIQRTERGDSAVYLCASSLNPLGAGADTQYFGPGTRLTVL.

This clonotype was recorded many times. This chain uses TRBV24-1 with TRBJ2-2; 12 bases fit TRBD1. V was clipped by 4 bases and J by 5 bases; unmatched bases: 4. The V gene's germline CDR1 is KGHDR and CDR2 SFDVKD. The CDR3 is 16 amino acids. CDR3 nucleotide sequence: TGTGCCACCAGTGACCGGGACAGGGGGCATACCGGGGAGCTGTTTTTT. Translating it yields CATSDRDRGHTGELFF.

This clonotype has at least ten counts. The genes are TRBV5-5 and TRBJ2-3; the match to TRBD1 covers 9 bases. CDR1 and CDR2 from the germline V gene are SGHKS and YYEKEE (reference sequence). The CDR3 runs to 13 residues. The V segment lost 6 bases and the J segment 6 bases; nucleotides outside the gene matches: 5. CDR3 residues: CASIIQGADTQYF. CDR3 nucleotide sequence: TGTGCCAGCATCATACAGGGGGCGGATACGCAGTATTTT. Using reference TRBV5-5 and TRBJ2-3 for the parts outside the CDR3, the full variable domain is DAGVTQSPTHLIKTRGQQVTLRCSPISGHKSVSWYQQVLGQGPQFIFQYYEKEERGRGNFPDRFSARQFPNYSSELNVNALLLGDSALYLCASIIQGADTQYFGPGTRLTVL.